What follows are 20 T cell receptor beta chains derived from one specimen sequenced in a study of blood T cell repertoires in COVID-19. The protocol was immunoSEQ multiplex PCR, while the TCRdb copy is restricted to in-frame clones and leaves out a portion. The sample yields approximately 130,000 clones, about 90% seen once. The sample was peripheral blood. These receptors came from a woman aged 45-65 years who had recovered from COVID-19.

The chain combines TRBV19 with TRBJ2-1; maybe TRBD1 (6 bases). The CDR3 totals 13 residues. Germline values: CDR1 LNHDA, CDR2 SQIVND (reference sequence). V lost 3 bases and J lost 6, with 9 bases in between. The CDR3 region has the DNA TGTGCCAGTAGTATGCTGGGGGCCAATGAGCAGTTCTTC. Its protein is CASSMLGANEQFF.

This chain connects TRBV5-6 to TRBJ2-5, with TRBD2 identical over 7 bases. Germline V gene sequence: CDR1 SGHDT, CDR2 YYEEEE. V was pared by 3 bases and J by 4 bases, with 9 bases of the junction left unmatched. This CDR3 has 15 residues. CDR3 in amino acids: CASSYGLGVGETQYF. CDR3 sequence (DNA): TGTGCCAGCAGCTACGGACTAGGGGTGGGAGAGACCCAGTACTTC.

This chain links TRBV5-1 with TRBJ2-3; 11 bases align to TRBD2. The CDR3 is 16 amino acids. Germline V gene sequence: CDR1 SGHRS, CDR2 YFSETQ. V was pared by 1 base and J by 6 bases, with 7 bases of the junction left unmatched. CDR3 DNA: TGCGCCAGCAGCTTGACTAGCGGGGGAATAGGGGATACGCAGTATTTT. It is translated as CASSLTSGGIGDTQYF.

This clone was seen a few times. The genes are TRBV21-1 and TRBJ1-3; TRBD1 reflects the table's D call only, with no check against the DNA. TRBV21-1 is a known pseudogene. The CDR3 has 13 residues. CDR3 sequence reads: CASSGQEGNTIYF. CDR3 nucleotides: TGTGCCAGCAGCGGCCAGGAAGGAAACACCATATATTTT.

V is TRBV10-3 and J is TRBJ1-1; tentatively, D is TRBD1 (6 bases). From germline, CDR1 is ENHRY and CDR2 SYGVKD. The CDR3 covers 14 residues. Trimming removed 8 bases from V and 5 bases from J, with 18 bases in between. DNA of the CDR3: TGTGCCATCTTGGACCAGGGGAGGGAAACTGAAGCTTTCTTT. This encodes CAILDQGRETEAFF.

The chain carries TRBV6-5 and TRBJ2-3; TRBD1 aligns across 9 bases. This CDR3 is 16 amino acids long. With V trimmed by 4 bases and J by 7 bases, 12 bases remained unmatched. Germline CDR1 reads MNHEY; CDR2 reads SVGAGI. This CDR3 is CASSWDRDRVPNTQYF. CDR3 nucleotides: TGTGCCAGCAGTTGGGACCGGGACAGGGTTCCCAATACGCAGTATTTT.

This clone was detected a few times. The rearrangement joins TRBV19 to TRBJ1-5, with TRBD1 as a possible D gene (6 bases). Germline CDR1 reads LNHDA; CDR2 reads SQIVND (reference sequence). The CDR3 runs 14 residues. V was trimmed by 7 bases and J by 7 bases, leaving 17 bases between them. The chain's CDR3 is CASNMGGRRQPQHF. The CDR3 coding sequence is TGTGCCAGTAACATGGGGGGGCGCAGGCAGCCCCAGCATTTT.

The CDR3 nucleotides are TGTGCTAGTGGTTTGGCAAAAGACAGGGAGTGGCAGCCCCAGCATTTT. Its protein product is CASGLAKDREWQPQHF. The chain combines TRBV12-5 with TRBJ1-5, with 7 bases lining up with TRBD1. CDR3 length equals 16 residues. Germline assignment: CDR1 LGHNT and CDR2 FRNRAP. V gave up 1 base and J gave up 7 bases; unmatched junction bases: 10.

The rearrangement links TRBV5-1 to TRBJ2-7, with 8 bases lining up with TRBD2. CDR3 length: 14 amino acids. Looked up from germline, CDR1 is SGHRS and CDR2 is YFSETQ. Losses at the gene ends were 5 bases for V and 4 bases for J; bases not matched to a gene: 8. The CDR3, as DNA: TGCGCCAGCAGTTCGGGGGGGCCGGAATACGAGCAGTACTTC. Protein: CASSSGGPEYEQYF.

V is TRBV11-3 and J is TRBJ2-7, with D possibly matching TRBD2 (6 bases). Trimming cost V 1 base and J 2 bases, with 12 bases left between them. The V gene's germline CDR1 is SGHNT and CDR2 YENEEA. This CDR3 is built from 15 residues. CDR3: CASSLGGTRTYEQYF. CDR3 DNA sequence: TGTGCCAGCAGCTTAGGGGGGACTCGTACCTACGAGCAGTACTTC.

This chain links TRBV18 with TRBJ2-1, with 12 bases lining up with TRBD2. V shed 4 bases and J 9 bases; nucleotides not matched to a gene: 7. The CDR3 totals 15 residues. Looked up from germline, CDR1 is KGHSH and CDR2 is LQKENI. The CDR3 reads CASSQSTSGGGEQFF. The DNA for the CDR3 is TGTGCCAGCTCACAGTCGACTAGCGGGGGCGGTGAGCAGTTCTTC.

The V gene is TRBV7-3, the J gene TRBJ2-1; TRBD1 aligns across 7 bases. J was trimmed by 7 bases and V by 4 bases; bases with no gene match: 10. CDR1 is SGHTA and CDR2 is FQGTGA in the germline V gene. CDR3 length: 15 amino acids. As DNA, the CDR3 is TGTGCCAGCAGCTCTAACAGGGGAAGGATGAATGAGCAGTTCTTC. Translated: CASSSNRGRMNEQFF.

This clone was counted between two and nine times. V gene TRBV18 combines with J gene TRBJ2-1; 8 nucleotides align to TRBD1. Losses at the gene ends were 6 bases for V and 5 bases for J; bases not matched to a gene: 12. The CDR3 is 16 residues long. Germline V gene data show CDR1 as KGHSH and CDR2 as LQKENI. For the CDR3, the DNA is TGTGCCAGCTCCCTCGGACAGGGCAGGATCCACAATGAGCAGTTCTTC. It yields the protein CASSLGQGRIHNEQFF.

The V and J genes are TRBV30 and TRBJ1-2; 8 bases are shared with TRBD1. Germline values: CDR1 GTSNPN, CDR2 SVGIG (reference sequence). This CDR3 is 14 amino acids long. Germline trimming cut 8 bases from V and 4 bases from J; bases unmatched to any gene: 12. The CDR3 region is CASHGTGSSYGYTF. The CDR3 DNA follows: TGTGCCAGCCACGGGACAGGCTCTTCCTATGGCTACACCTTC.

This rearrangement joins TRBV5-1 to TRBJ2-3; 10 nucleotides agree with TRBD2. CDR1 SGHRS and CDR2 YFSETQ come from the germline V gene. This CDR3 is built from 17 residues. With V trimmed by 4 bases and J by 7 bases, 15 bases remained unmatched. This CDR3 is CASSESLSGGAVNTQYF. CDR3 coding DNA: TGCGCCAGCAGCGAATCCCTGAGCGGGGGGGCCGTGAATACGCAGTATTTT.

The chain couples TRBV10-3 to TRBJ2-5, with 8 nucleotides matching TRBD2. In germline, CDR1 is ENHRY, CDR2 SYGVKD. With V trimmed by 2 bases and J by 4 bases, 12 bases remained unmatched. The CDR3 contains 17 residues. CDR3 amino acids: CAISEAIGLAPVETQYF. CDR3 DNA: TGTGCCATCAGTGAGGCGATAGGACTAGCCCCAGTAGAGACCCAGTACTTC.

The V call is TRBV14, the J call TRBJ1-6; unclear D gene. Germline CDR1 SGHDN, CDR2 FVKESK. The CDR3 is 14 amino acids. V was trimmed by 1 base and J by 8 bases, leaving 9 bases between them. CDR3 residues: CASSQGTAYSPLHF. The CDR3 coding sequence is TGTGCCAGCAGCCAAGGTACCGCGTATTCACCCCTCCACTTT.

This clone was detected only a few times. CDR3 nucleotides: TGTGCCACCAGTAAGGGAGCTAACACCGGGGAGCTGTTTTTT. Amino acids: CATSKGANTGELFF. This chain joins TRBV24-1 and TRBJ2-2; tentative D call: TRBD2 (5 bases). The V gene lost 6 bases and the J gene lost 2 bases, with 9 bases spanning the gap. Per germline, CDR1 KGHDR and CDR2 SFDVKD. The CDR3 has 14 amino acids.

The chain joins TRBV12-3 or TRBV12-4 to TRBJ2-1; D is perhaps TRBD1 (5 bases). This CDR3 is built from 13 residues. Trimming cost V 6 bases and J 4 bases, with 10 bases left between them. The CDR3 here is CASSPTAYNEQFF. CDR3 sequence (DNA): TGTGCCAGCAGCCCGACAGCTTACAATGAGCAGTTCTTC.

This clone was found once. CDR3 bases: TGTGCCAGTGCTAGCGGGAGGGCCTCCTTCTACGAGCAGTACTTC. Residues: CASASGRASFYEQYF. V usage is TRBV19 and J usage is TRBJ2-7; TRBD2 matches 12 bases. From germline, CDR1 is LNHDA and CDR2 SQIVND (reference sequence). V lost 8 bases, J lost 3 bases, and 8 bases stayed unmatched. The CDR3 is 15 amino acids.